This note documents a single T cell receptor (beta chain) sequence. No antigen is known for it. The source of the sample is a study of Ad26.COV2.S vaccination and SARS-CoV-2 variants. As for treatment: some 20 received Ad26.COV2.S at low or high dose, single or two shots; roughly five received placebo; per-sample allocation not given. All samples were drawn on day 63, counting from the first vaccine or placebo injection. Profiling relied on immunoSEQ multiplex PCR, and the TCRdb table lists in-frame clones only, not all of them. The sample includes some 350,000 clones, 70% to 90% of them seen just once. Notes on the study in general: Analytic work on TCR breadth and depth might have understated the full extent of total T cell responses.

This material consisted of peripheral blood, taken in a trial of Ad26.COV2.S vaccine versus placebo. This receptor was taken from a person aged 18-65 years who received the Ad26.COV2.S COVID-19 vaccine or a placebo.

This chain's CDR3 is CASSPKETQYF. The CDR3 coding sequence is TGTGCCAGCAGCCCTAAAGAGACCCAGTACTTC. The chain recombines TRBV6-6 with TRBJ2-5; no clear D gene. CDR1 and CDR2 from the germline V gene are MNHNY and SVGAGI (reference sequence). Trimming cost V 6 bases and J 3 bases, with 5 bases left between them. CDR3 length equals 11 residues.